Following are 18 T cell receptor beta chains from one sample sequenced in a study of T cell responses to AZD1222 COVID-19 vaccine. The table came from immunoSEQ multiplex PCR; TCRdb's copy has only in-frame clones and leaves some out. The sample has approximately 150,000 clones; around 90% are singletons. This sample comprised peripheral blood, obtained 28 days after the second AZD1222 dose. The receptor set was obtained from an adult who received the AZD1222 COVID-19 vaccine.

The rearrangement joins TRBV2 to TRBJ1-5, with 10 bases matching TRBD1. V dropped 6 bases and J dropped 6; count of bases not matched to a gene: 5. The CDR3 has 14 residues. From germline, CDR1 is SNHLY and CDR2 FYNNEI. The CDR3 nucleotides read TGTGCCAGCAGCGGGACAGGGGAAAGTCAGCCCCAGCATTTT. Protein sequence: CASSGTGESQPQHF.

V gene TRBV2 combines with J gene TRBJ1-2; perhaps TRBD1 as D (5 bases). CDR1 is SNHLY, CDR2 FYNNEI, per germline. The V end was cut by 6 bases, the J end by 5 bases, with 10 bases between. The CDR3 covers 12 residues. This CDR3 is CASRADSYGYTF. In nucleotides, the CDR3 is TGTGCCAGCAGGGCCGACAGTTATGGCTACACCTTC.

The chain carries TRBV10-2 and TRBJ2-7; the match to TRBD1 covers 7 bases. The V gene's germline CDR1 is WSHSY and CDR2 SAAADI. This CDR3 contains 14 residues. Unmatched junction bases numbered 8, after V lost 6 bases and J lost 3 bases. The CDR3 DNA reads TGCGCCAGCAGAGTCAGGACAGGAGGCTACGAGCAGTACTTC. As protein: CASRVRTGGYEQYF.

This chain links TRBV6-5 with TRBJ2-7; D is uncertain. Germline loops: CDR1 MNHEY, CDR2 SVGAGI. CDR3 length: 12 amino acids. V was pared by 6 bases and J by 3 bases, with 9 bases between. CDR3 amino acids: CASRPFDYEQYF. DNA of the CDR3: TGTGCCAGCAGGCCTTTTGACTACGAGCAGTACTTC.

V usage is TRBV2 and J usage is TRBJ2-3; 9 bases are shared with TRBD1. V was clipped by 5 bases and J by 0 bases; unmatched bases: 9. The CDR3 length is 17 residues. The germline V gene has CDR1 SNHLY and CDR2 FYNNEI. The CDR3 sequence is CASSRAGGQGSTDTQYF. The DNA of the CDR3 is TGTGCCAGCAGTCGGGCCGGGGGACAGGGTAGCACAGATACGCAGTATTTT.

V and J are TRBV20-1 and TRBJ2-2, with D unclear. Germline V gene lookup returns CDR1 DFQATT and CDR2 SNEGSKA (reference sequence). The CDR3 is 14 residues long. V dropped 3 bases and J dropped 7 bases, with 15 bases sitting between them. The CDR3 sequence: CSASSRLSDGELFF. The CDR3 region has the DNA TGCAGTGCTAGTAGTCGGTTGTCCGACGGGGAGCTGTTTTTT.

Only one count was recorded for this clone. The chain links TRBV5-7 to TRBJ2-2; TRBD2 matches at 10 bases. TRBV5-7 belongs to the ORF category, with a function that is uncertain. V gave up 5 bases and J gave up 4 bases; unmatched junction bases: 5. The CDR3 loop spans 15 amino acids. The CDR3 protein is CASRGVAGGTGELFF. The CDR3 DNA follows: TGTGCCAGCAGGGGGGTAGCGGGAGGCACCGGGGAGCTGTTTTTT.

The chain has TRBV6-5 and TRBJ1-6; perhaps TRBD1 as D (5 bases). The germline V gene has CDR1 MNHEY and CDR2 SVGAGI. The CDR3 is 14 amino acids. The V end lost 6 bases, the J end lost 10 bases, and 16 bases lay between the germline ends. The CDR3 bases are TGTGCCAGCAGAACGGGACTCCTGGGATCACCCCTCCACTTT. Translated: CASRTGLLGSPLHF.

The V call is TRBV3-1 (or the pseudogene TRBV3-2), the J call TRBJ2-3, with D unresolved. There are 15 residues in the CDR3. Germline CDR1 reads LGHDT; CDR2 reads YNNKEL (reference sequence). Between the trimmed V and J ends, which lost 1 base and 0 bases, there was a span of 8 bases. The CDR3 sequence: CASSQAYLSTDTQYF. The CDR3 DNA follows: TGTGCCAGCAGCCAAGCGTACCTCAGCACAGATACGCAGTATTTT.

The rearrangement uses TRBV19 and TRBJ2-2, with 9 bases identical to TRBD1. This CDR3 is built from 15 residues. Per the germline V gene, CDR1 is LNHDA and CDR2 is SQIVND (reference sequence). After removal of 5 bases from V and 5 bases from J, the junction contained 6 bases not matched to a gene. For the CDR3, the DNA is TGTGCCAGTAGTCCTCTCGGACAGGGGACCGGGGAGCTGTTTTTT. Translated, it gives CASSPLGQGTGELFF.

CDR3 sequence (DNA): TGCAGTGCTAGAGCCCAAAATACGCAGTATTTT. It is translated as CSARAQNTQYF. This rearrangement joins TRBV20-1 to TRBJ2-3, with D unclear. Deletions cut 1 base from V and 7 bases from J, with 6 bases between. This CDR3 is 11 amino acids long. CDR1 DFQATT and CDR2 SNEGSKA come from the germline V gene (reference sequence).

The rearrangement joins TRBV3-1 (or the pseudogene TRBV3-2) to TRBJ2-2; 7 positions match TRBD2. This CDR3 spans 16 amino acids. V dropped 0 bases and J dropped 5; count of bases not matched to a gene: 6. Germline V gene sequence: CDR1 LGHDT, CDR2 YNNKEL (reference sequence). As DNA, the CDR3 is TGTGCCAGCAGCCAAGACGAGGCTAGCGGTACCGGGGAGCTGTTTTTT. Protein: CASSQDEASGTGELFF.

The chain has TRBV6-1 and TRBJ2-7, with D perhaps TRBD1 or TRBD2 (5 bases each). In germline, CDR1 is MNHNS, CDR2 SASEGT. This CDR3 comprises 15 residues. V was clipped by 7 bases and J by 6 bases, with 22 bases between them. CDR3 loop: CASTPPGRSVGEQYF. The CDR3 bases are TGTGCCAGCACTCCGCCGGGACGGTCAGTCGGCGAGCAGTACTTC.

This chain joins TRBV19 and TRBJ1-3; tentatively, D is TRBD1 (5 bases). This CDR3 has 14 residues. Trimming removed 3 bases from V and 1 base from J, with 7 bases in between. Germline V lookup: CDR1 LNHDA, CDR2 SQIVND (reference sequence). The CDR3: CASSMDTSGNTIYF. In DNA, the CDR3 is TGTGCCAGTAGTATGGACACTTCTGGAAACACCATATATTTT.

V and J are TRBV10-2 and TRBJ2-1, with TRBD1 matching over 7 bases. The CDR3 loop spans 15 amino acids. Germline values: CDR1 WSHSY, CDR2 SAAADI. Germline trimming cut 6 bases from V and 3 bases from J; bases unmatched to any gene: 8. The CDR3 bases are TGCGCCAGCAGCTTAGACAGGGCCCTCTACAATGAGCAGTTCTTC. It codes for CASSLDRALYNEQFF.

The rearrangement links TRBV19 to TRBJ2-7, with 11 bases fitting TRBD1. Unmatched junction bases numbered 18, after V lost 6 bases and J lost 5 bases. The length of the CDR3 is 18 residues. Germline-derived CDR1 and CDR2 are LNHDA and SQIVND (reference sequence). This CDR3 reads CASSMSGQGALRGDEQYF. As DNA, the CDR3 is TGTGCCAGTAGCATGTCCGGACAGGGGGCCTTACGGGGAGACGAGCAGTACTTC. Combining the CDR3 with reference TRBV19 and TRBJ2-7 gives the whole variable domain DGGITQSPKYLFRKEGQNVTLSCEQNLNHDAMYWYRQDPGQGLRLIYYSQIVNDFQKGDIAEGYSVSREKKESFPLTVTSAQKNPTAFYLCASSMSGQGALRGDEQYFGPGTRLTVT.

The chain is built from TRBV7-2 and TRBJ2-3; TRBD2 matches at 8 bases. V lost 1 base to trimming and J lost 4 bases; unmatched junction nucleotides: 13. In germline, CDR1 is SGHTA, CDR2 FQGNSA. The CDR3 runs 18 residues. CDR3 protein: CASSLVSRSGSGPDTQYF. Written as DNA, the CDR3 is TGTGCCAGCAGCTTAGTTAGTCGGAGCGGGAGTGGGCCAGATACGCAGTATTTT.

This chain connects TRBV5-8 to TRBJ1-6; D is unclear. From germline, CDR1 is SGHTS and CDR2 YDEGEE. CDR3 length equals 14 residues. The V end was cut by 4 bases, the J end by 6 bases, with 11 bases between. The CDR3 DNA is TGTGCCAGCAGCCCTGGCAGGTTTAATTCACCCCTCCACTTT. Amino acid sequence: CASSPGRFNSPLHF. The full variable domain, with the rest looked up from reference TRBV5-8 and TRBJ1-6, is EAGVTQSPTHLIKTRGQQATLRCSPISGHTSVYWYQQALGLGLQFLLWYDEGEERNRGNFPPRFSGRQFPNYSSELNVNALELEDSALYLCASSPGRFNSPLHFGNGTRLTVT.